This T cell receptor (beta chain) was retrieved from a study of siplizumab effects on memory and regulatory T cells. Germline CDR1 is SGHNT and CDR2 is YYREEE (reference sequence). The V gene lost 5 bases and the J gene lost 3 bases, with 14 bases spanning the gap. CDR3 length: 14 residues. Measured with immunoSEQ multiplex PCR; TCRdb has only the in-frame clones, and not every one. This table holds 95,000 to 100,000 clones, about 90% found once. The rearrangement links TRBV5-4 to TRBJ1-2; a weak D match, TRBD1 (5 bases). Sequencing input: non-Treg CD4+ T cells sorted from blood. The clonotype was recovered from a human donor in good health. DNA of the CDR3: TGTGCCAGCAGATGGCAGGGAGTTGACTATGGCTACACCTTC. As protein: CASRWQGVDYGYTF.